The entry below describes one TCR beta chain. This sample was taken from a study of blood T cell repertoires in COVID-19. The V gene lost 8 bases and the J gene lost 8 bases, with 18 bases spanning the gap. This CDR3 has 13 residues. Using immunoSEQ multiplex PCR, the repertoire was profiled, and TCRdb retains in-frame clones only, with some absent. The sample yields 150,000 to 200,000 clones, about 90% seen once. What the recovered Cohort 3 donors had was two negative PCRs, clearance, or symptom resolution. This clonotype originated in a woman aged 18-29 years who had recovered from COVID-19. Sequencing was carried out using PBMCs or T cells enriched from blood (not recorded which). The chain employs TRBV12-3 or TRBV12-4 and TRBJ1-2, with D perhaps TRBD1 (6 bases). The CDR3 region has the DNA TGTGCCAGCGTTTCCCCTCAACAGGGAGGCTACACCTTC. Encoded protein: CASVSPQQGGYTF.